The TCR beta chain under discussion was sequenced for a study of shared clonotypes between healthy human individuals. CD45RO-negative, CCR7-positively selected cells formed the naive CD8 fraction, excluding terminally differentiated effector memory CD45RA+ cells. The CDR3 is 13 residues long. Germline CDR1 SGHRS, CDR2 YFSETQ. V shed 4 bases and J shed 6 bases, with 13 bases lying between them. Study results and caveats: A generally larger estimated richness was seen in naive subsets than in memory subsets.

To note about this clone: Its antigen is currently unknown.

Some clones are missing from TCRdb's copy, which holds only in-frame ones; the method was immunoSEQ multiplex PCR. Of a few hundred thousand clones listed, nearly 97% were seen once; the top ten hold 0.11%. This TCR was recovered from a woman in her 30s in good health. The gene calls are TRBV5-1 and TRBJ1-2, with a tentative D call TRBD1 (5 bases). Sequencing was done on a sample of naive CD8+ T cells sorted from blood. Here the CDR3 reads CASSPGRGDGYTF. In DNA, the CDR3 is TGCGCCAGCAGCCCAGGACGGGGCGATGGCTACACCTTC.